One sample yielded the 22 T cell receptor beta chains listed below, sequenced in a study of OX40 agonist ivuxolimab in advanced cancers. Sequenced by immunoSEQ multiplex PCR; TCRdb stores in-frame clones only, minus some. The sample has some 25,000 clones, about 76% seen once. The source material was CD4+ or CD8+ T cells sorted from blood, sampled in a trial of the OX40 agonist ivuxolimab. Every receptor here comes from an adult with an advanced solid tumor such as melanoma, head and neck, liver or kidney cancer.

This rearrangement joins TRBV18 to TRBJ2-5; no clear D. Germline assignment: CDR1 KGHSH and CDR2 LQKENI. The CDR3 covers 15 residues. V gave up 4 bases and J gave up 5 bases, with 17 bases separating them. Written as DNA, the CDR3 is TGTGCCAGCTCACTCCCGGGTCACCAAAAGGAGACCCAGTACTTC. Its translation: CASSLPGHQKETQYF.

The chain is built from TRBV9 and TRBJ1-2, with a tentative D call TRBD1 (5 bases). CDR1 and CDR2 from the germline V gene are SGDLS and YYNGEE. V gave up 3 bases and J gave up 3 bases, with 18 bases separating them. The length of the CDR3 is 16 residues. The CDR3: CASSAPLGGRDYGYTF. The CDR3, as DNA: TGTGCCAGCAGCGCACCCCTGGGGGGGAGGGACTATGGCTACACCTTC.

The chain has TRBV4-1 and TRBJ2-7, with TRBD1 matching 7 bases. CDR3 size: 15 residues. Germline trimming cut 2 bases from V and 2 bases from J; bases unmatched to any gene: 6. CDR1 and CDR2 (germline): MGHRA, YSYEKL. Written as DNA, the CDR3 is TGCGCCAGCAGCCAAACTCAGGGGGAGACCTACGAGCAGTACTTC. It is translated as CASSQTQGETYEQYF.

V gene TRBV4-3 combines with J gene TRBJ2-7; 7 bases fit TRBD1. Germline CDR1 and CDR2: LGHNA and YSLEER. There are 16 residues in the CDR3. V gave up 0 bases and J gave up 1 base; unmatched junction bases: 6. CDR3 residues: CASSQEWDSRSYEQYF. DNA of the CDR3: TGCGCCAGCAGCCAAGAGTGGGACAGCAGGTCCTACGAGCAGTACTTC.

This chain links TRBV4-3 with TRBJ1-2; D uncertain. Per germline, CDR1 LGHNA and CDR2 YSLEER. V was trimmed by 0 bases and J by 7 bases, leaving 9 bases between them. This CDR3 comprises 13 residues. CDR3 residues: CASSQDFLRGYTF. The CDR3 DNA follows: TGCGCCAGCAGCCAAGATTTTCTCCGTGGCTACACCTTC.

V usage is TRBV7-2 and J usage is TRBJ2-3; D assignment may be TRBD1 or TRBD2 (5 bases each). The CDR3 loop spans 18 amino acids. V shed 5 bases and J shed 4 bases, with 25 bases lying between them. Germline V gene data show CDR1 as SGHTA and CDR2 as FQGNSA. CDR3 sequence reads: CASSHFPQDILGADTQYF. The CDR3, as DNA: TGTGCCAGCAGCCACTTCCCCCAGGACATCCTCGGGGCAGATACGCAGTATTTT.

The chain recombines TRBV25-1 with TRBJ1-2; D remains unclear. Germline CDR1 reads MGHDK; CDR2 reads SYGVNS. This CDR3 spans 10 amino acids. V lost 9 bases and J 8 bases, leaving 10 bases between the germline ends. The CDR3 is CASYSAGYTF. CDR3 bases: TGTGCCAGTTACTCCGCGGGCTACACCTTC.

The sample holds a few counts of this clone. The rearrangement links TRBV19 to TRBJ1-6; TRBD1 matches at 9 bases. The CDR3 is made up of 15 amino acids. The germline V gene encodes CDR1 LNHDA and CDR2 SQIVND (reference sequence). V shed 6 bases and J 7 bases; nucleotides not matched to a gene: 7. The CDR3, as DNA: TGTGCCAGTAGGCCTGGGACAGGGCAGAATTCACCCCTCCACTTT. This translates into CASRPGTGQNSPLHF. The entire variable domain, with the rest obtained from reference TRBV19 and TRBJ1-6, is as follows: DGGITQSPKYLFRKEGQNVTLSCEQNLNHDAMYWYRQDPGQGLRLIYYSQIVNDFQKGDIAEGYSVSREKKESFPLTVTSAQKNPTAFYLCASRPGTGQNSPLHFGNGTRLTVT.

The V gene is TRBV7-8, the J gene TRBJ2-1; D unresolved. The V gene's germline CDR1 is SGHVS and CDR2 FQNEAQ. The CDR3 extends over 11 amino acids. V shed 3 bases and J shed 6 bases, with 3 bases lying between them. In nucleotides, the CDR3 is TGTGCCAGCAGCTTGGGCAATGAGCAGTTCTTC. Its translation is CASSLGNEQFF.

This clone has only one observation. Other nucleotide sequences from this sample produce the same CDR3. V and J are TRBV4-3 and TRBJ1-5; TRBD1 aligns across 11 bases. With V trimmed by 1 base and J by 6 bases, 2 bases remained unmatched. CDR3 length equals 15 residues. Per the germline V gene, CDR1 is LGHNA and CDR2 is YSLEER. CDR3 protein: CASSQGTGGTQPQHF. The CDR3 DNA reads as TGCGCCAGCAGCCAAGGGACAGGGGGCACTCAGCCCCAGCATTTT.

The chain has TRBV10-3 and TRBJ2-1; TRBD2 matches at 7 bases. The length of the CDR3 is 13 residues. Trimming at V came to 5 bases and at J to 5 bases, leaving 3 bases not matched to a gene. The V gene's germline CDR1 is ENHRY and CDR2 SYGVKD. The CDR3 sequence: CAISLGGNNEQFF. In DNA form, the CDR3 reads TGTGCCATCAGTTTGGGGGGGAACAATGAGCAGTTCTTC.

J is TRBJ1-2 and V is TRBV29-1; D unclear. The CDR3 is 14 amino acids. Trimming shortened V by 3 bases and J by 3 bases, and 14 bases separated the two germline ends. Germline lookup yields CDR1 SQVTM and CDR2 ANQGSEA. The CDR3 sequence: CSVENGGVDYGYTF. CDR3 bases: TGCAGCGTTGAGAACGGCGGGGTCGACTATGGCTACACCTTC.

This chain connects TRBV27 to TRBJ2-5, with D hard to call. The CDR3 contains 13 residues. V shed 3 bases and J shed 3 bases, with 8 bases lying between them. Germline V CDR1 and CDR2: MNHEY, SMNVEV (reference sequence). CDR3 nucleotide sequence: TGTGCCAGCAGTTTTGTCCGGGAAGAGACCCAGTACTTC. This encodes CASSFVREETQYF.

The chain couples TRBV11-2 to TRBJ2-1; D unresolved. Trimming removed 3 bases at V and 7 bases at J, with 10 bases between. The germline gives CDR1 SGHAT, CDR2 FQNNGV. This CDR3 region has 13 residues. The CDR3 DNA sequence: TGTGCCAGCAGCTTCAACGACGGGAATGAGCAGTTCTTC. Protein sequence: CASSFNDGNEQFF. Full variable domain (missing parts from reference TRBV11-2 and TRBJ2-1): EAGVAQSPRYKIIEKRQSVAFWCNPISGHATLYWYQQILGQGPKLLIQFQNNGVVDDSQLPKDRFSAERLKGVDSTLKIQPAKLEDSAVYLCASSFNDGNEQFFGPGTRLTVL.

The CDR3 sequence is CASSLVSGDSNYEQYF. The CDR3 bases are TGTGCCAGCAGCTTAGTATCCGGGGACAGTAACTACGAGCAGTACTTC. This sequence joins TRBV7-6 and TRBJ2-7, with 7 bases fitting TRBD1. From germline, CDR1 is SGHVS and CDR2 FNYEAQ. Unmatched junction bases numbered 9, after V lost 1 base and J lost 3 bases. The CDR3 extends over 16 amino acids.

The genes are TRBV14 and TRBJ2-7; perhaps TRBD1 as D (5 bases). Germline CDR1 is SGHDN and CDR2 is FVKESK. Trimming pared 1 base from V and 0 bases from J, leaving 10 bases between. The CDR3 is made up of 15 amino acids. The CDR3 loop is CASSQGTSVSYEQYF. DNA for the CDR3: TGTGCCAGCAGCCAAGGGACATCGGTCTCCTACGAGCAGTACTTC. Complete variable domain (other parts from reference TRBV14 and TRBJ2-7): EAGVTQFPSHSVIEKGQTVTLRCDPISGHDNLYWYRRVMGKEIKFLLHFVKESKQDESGMPNNRFLAERTGGTYSTLKVQPAELEDSGVYFCASSQGTSVSYEQYFGPGTRLTVT.

V and J are TRBV14 and TRBJ1-2; D ambiguous. Germline-derived CDR1 and CDR2 are SGHDN and FVKESK. There are 15 residues in the CDR3. Trimming stripped 1 base from V and 0 bases from J, with 9 bases between. The CDR3 DNA reads as TGTGCCAGCAGCCAAGTACCATTTCCTAACTATGGCTACACCTTC. This sequence encodes CASSQVPFPNYGYTF.

The chain has TRBV10-1 and TRBJ2-7; D is perhaps TRBD1 (6 bases). Germline V gene lookup returns CDR1 WNHNN and CDR2 SYGVQD (reference sequence). This CDR3 region has 13 residues. V was cut by 3 bases and J by 4 bases, with 10 bases left in between. DNA for the CDR3: TGCGCCAGCAGTGAAGGACAGAAATACGAGCAGTACTTC. Protein product: CASSEGQKYEQYF.

V and J are TRBV5-1 and TRBJ1-4; a possible D gene is TRBD1 (5 bases). V shed 1 base and J shed 8 bases, with 21 bases lying between them. The CDR3 runs 17 residues. Looked up from germline, CDR1 is SGHRS and CDR2 is YFSETQ. CDR3 nucleotide sequence: TGCGCCAGCAGCTTGTGGATCGTCGGATCCCGGGGGGAAAAACTGTTTTTT. Translating gives CASSLWIVGSRGEKLFF.

J is TRBJ1-4 and V is TRBV7-8; D is uncertain. Germline V CDR1 and CDR2: SGHVS, FQNEAQ. The germline V and J ends were trimmed by 11 bases and 5 bases, with 15 bases remaining between them. The CDR3 is made up of 13 amino acids. Here the CDR3 DNA reads TGTGCCGGTTCCCTTGGTCCCAATGAAAAACTGTTTTTT. It codes for CAGSLGPNEKLFF.

V gene TRBV11-2 combines with J gene TRBJ1-1, with TRBD1 as a possible D gene (5 bases). V was trimmed by 1 base and J by 6 bases, leaving 12 bases between them. Germline CDR1 reads SGHAT; CDR2 reads FQNNGV. CDR3 size: 14 residues. The DNA of the CDR3 is TGTGCCAGCAGCTTAGGGGGGGGAGCGGCTGAAGCTTTCTTT. It codes for CASSLGGGAAEAFF.

V usage is TRBV5-4 and J usage is TRBJ1-5, with D possibly TRBD1 on 5 matching bases. The germline V and J ends were trimmed by 4 bases and 0 bases, with 17 bases remaining between them. The CDR3 contains 17 residues. The V gene's germline CDR1 is SGHNT and CDR2 YYREEE (reference sequence). CDR3 region: CASSLGPGVGSNQPQHF. In DNA form, the CDR3 reads TGTGCCAGCAGCCTCGGTCCGGGGGTGGGTAGCAATCAGCCCCAGCATTTT.